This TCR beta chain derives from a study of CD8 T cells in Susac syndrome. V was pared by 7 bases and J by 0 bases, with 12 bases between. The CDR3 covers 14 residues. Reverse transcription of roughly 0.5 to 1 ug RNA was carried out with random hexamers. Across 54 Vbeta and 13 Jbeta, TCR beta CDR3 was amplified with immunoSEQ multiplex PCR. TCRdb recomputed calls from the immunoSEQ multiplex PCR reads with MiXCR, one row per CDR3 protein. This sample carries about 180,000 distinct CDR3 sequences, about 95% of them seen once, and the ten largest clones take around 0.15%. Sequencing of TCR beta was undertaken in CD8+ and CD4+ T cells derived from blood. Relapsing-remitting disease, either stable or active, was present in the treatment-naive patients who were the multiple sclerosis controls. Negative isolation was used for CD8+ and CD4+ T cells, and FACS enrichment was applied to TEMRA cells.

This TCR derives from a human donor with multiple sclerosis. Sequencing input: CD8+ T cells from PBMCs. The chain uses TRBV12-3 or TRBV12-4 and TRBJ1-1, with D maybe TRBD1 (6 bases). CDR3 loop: CASNPTGMNTEAFF. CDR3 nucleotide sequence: TGTGCCAGCAACCCGACAGGCATGAACACTGAAGCTTTCTTT.